The present T cell receptor (beta chain) was sequenced within a study of blood T cell repertoires in COVID-19. At the level of the study: There were acute and convalescent COVID-19 samples, and they came from the United States, Italy and Spain. Sample material is recorded as cDNA or gDNA derived from T cells, B-cell-depleted T cells, or PBMCs.

Authors' methods: Amplification of reference gene primers provided the estimated nucleated cell counts. Some clones are missing from TCRdb's copy, which holds only in-frame ones; the method was immunoSEQ multiplex PCR. That table furnishes V, J and clone size, whereas the DNA furnished D and trimming. The sample comprises roughly 85,000 clones, approximately 90% of which are singletons, and 25% to 30% rests with the top ten. The CDR3 spans 15 residues. Looked up from germline, CDR1 is SGHVS and CDR2 is FQNEAQ. V shed 5 bases and J shed 0 bases, with 11 bases lying between them. This chain links TRBV7-8 with TRBJ2-1; D is undetermined. The TCR sequence derives from a middle-aged man with active or convalescent COVID-19. What was sequenced was peripheral blood. The CDR3 protein is CASSPLMSSYNEQFF. The CDR3 region has the DNA TGTGCCAGCAGCCCACTAATGAGCTCCTACAATGAGCAGTTCTTC.